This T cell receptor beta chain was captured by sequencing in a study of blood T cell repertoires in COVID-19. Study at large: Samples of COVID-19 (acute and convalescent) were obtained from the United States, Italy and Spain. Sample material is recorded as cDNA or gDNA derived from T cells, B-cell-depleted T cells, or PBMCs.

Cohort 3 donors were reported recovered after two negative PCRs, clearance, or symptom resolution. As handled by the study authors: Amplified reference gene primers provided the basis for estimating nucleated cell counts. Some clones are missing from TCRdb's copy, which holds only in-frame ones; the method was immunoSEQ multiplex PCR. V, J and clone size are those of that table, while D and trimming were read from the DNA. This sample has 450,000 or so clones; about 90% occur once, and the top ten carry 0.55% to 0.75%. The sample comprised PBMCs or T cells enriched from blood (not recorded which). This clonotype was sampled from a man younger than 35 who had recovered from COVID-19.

In DNA form, the CDR3 reads TGTGCCAGCAGCCCTCACACCACCGGGGAGCTGTTTTTT. Encoded protein: CASSPHTTGELFF. The V and J genes are TRBV5-6 and TRBJ2-2; no firm D call. CDR1 and CDR2 from the germline V gene are SGHDT and YYEEEE. Trimming removed 4 bases at V and 4 bases at J, with 8 bases between. The CDR3 runs to 13 residues.